One sample yielded the 22 T cell receptor beta chains listed below, sequenced in a study of glioma-infiltrating T cells. TCR alpha and beta CDR3 regions were amplified from RNA using iRepertoire nested multiplex PCR. TCRdb fed the multiplex PCR reads into MiXCR, producing one record per CDR3 protein. Of around 190,000 distinct CDR3 sequences listed, 32% were seen once; the top ten hold 20% to 25%. The material sequenced was glioma tissue, nonneoplastic brain tissue, or PBMCs (not recorded which). These receptors were taken from a human donor with low-grade glioma or glioblastoma, undergoing nonglioma brain surgery, or in good health (not recorded which).

About this clonotype itself: The junction departs from germline at one end; a sequencing error may be responsible. CDR3 loop: CRARDLTGAQETQYF. In DNA form, the CDR3 reads TGCCGTGCTCGAGATCTCACAGGGGCGCAAGAGACCCAGTACTTC. The genes are TRBV20-1 and TRBJ2-5, with 7 bases lining up with TRBD1. Germline V CDR1 and CDR2: DFQATT, SNEGSKA (reference sequence). The CDR3 extends over 15 amino acids.

As to this clonotype: This may arise from a read error, as a much more abundant clone is one base away. The chain combines TRBV7-2 with TRBJ2-7; D possibly uses TRBD1 or TRBD2 (5 bases each). Trimming pared 5 bases from V and 7 bases from J, leaving 24 bases between. The CDR3 has 16 residues. Germline CDR1 and CDR2: SGHTA and FQGNSA. CDR3 amino acids: CASSRTGTTVECEQYF. DNA of the CDR3: TGTGCCAGCAGCCGGACTGGGACGACAGTCGAGTGTGAGCAGTACTTC.

This clonotype showed up many times. The V and J genes are TRBV27 and TRBJ1-6, with 8 bases aligning to TRBD1. This CDR3 is 13 amino acids long. The germline gives CDR1 MNHEY, CDR2 SMNVEV (reference sequence). V gave up 4 bases and J gave up 14 bases; unmatched junction bases: 7. CDR3 nucleotide sequence: TGTGCCAGCAGTTCAGGGGGCCCATTCACCCTCCACTTT. Translating it yields CASSSGGPFTLHF.

This clonotype was recorded at least ten times. This chain joins TRBV7-9 and TRBJ2-7; no reliable D call. Germline-derived CDR1 and CDR2 are SEHNR and FQNEAQ (reference sequence). V gave up 2 bases and J gave up 3 bases, with 17 bases separating them. CDR3 length: 16 residues. In DNA form, the CDR3 reads TGTGCCAGCAGCTTAATCGGCAGTCCTAGGGTCTACGAGCAGTACTTC. It translates to CASSLIGSPRVYEQYF.

This clonotype appeared many times. The gene calls are TRBV6-2 or TRBV6-3 and TRBJ2-7; D gene unclear. CDR3 length equals 12 residues. Trimming shortened V by 6 bases and J by 7 bases, and 13 bases separated the two germline ends. Looked up from germline, CDR1 is MNHEY and CDR2 is SVGEGT. CDR3 residues: CASSLTWGEQYF. CDR3 coding DNA: TGTGCCAGCAGCCTAACATGGGGTGAGCAGTACTTC.

This clonotype showed up many times. The chain is built from TRBV5-4 and TRBJ1-3; a possible D gene is TRBD1 (5 bases). Trimming removed 3 bases from V and 3 bases from J, with 13 bases in between. Per the germline V gene, CDR1 is SGHNT and CDR2 is YYREEE (reference sequence). This CDR3 is 15 amino acids long. CDR3 sequence: CASSSPDSFGNTIYF. In DNA form, the CDR3 reads TGTGCCAGCAGCTCACCCGACAGTTTTGGAAACACCATATATTTT.

This clonotype was counted between two and nine times. The rearrangement links TRBV14 to TRBJ2-1; 12 nucleotides line up with TRBD2. CDR1 SGHDN and CDR2 FVKESK come from the germline V gene. The CDR3 covers 17 residues. The ends lost 5 bases at V and 3 bases at J; junction bases unmatched: 8. CDR3 DNA sequence: TGTGCCAGCAGCAAGACTAGCGGGAGCTTGGTCTACAATGAGCAGTTCTTC. Translation: CASSKTSGSLVYNEQFF.

This clonotype has only a few counts. The V and J genes are TRBV10-3 and TRBJ2-7; no clear D. CDR1 and CDR2 (germline): ENHRY, SYGVKD. The CDR3 length is 13 residues. V was clipped by 0 bases and J by 4 bases, with 7 bases between them. CDR3 in amino acids: CAISESDRYEQYF. CDR3 DNA: TGTGCCATCAGTGAGTCTGACCGGTACGAGCAGTACTTC.

This clonotype was observed many times. The V call is TRBV6-1, the J call TRBJ1-3; 9 bases fit TRBD1. The length of the CDR3 is 16 residues. Germline V CDR1 and CDR2: MNHNS, SASEGT. With V trimmed by 7 bases and J by 4 bases, 11 bases remained unmatched. The CDR3 reads CASTSTGGLSGNTIYF. CDR3 sequence (DNA): TGTGCCAGCACAAGTACAGGGGGCTTATCAGGAAACACCATATATTTT.

In this sample, this clonotype turned up a few times. The chain uses TRBV4-1 and TRBJ1-2; D remains unclear. This CDR3 contains 16 residues. V was cut by 0 bases and J by 6 bases, with 17 bases left in between. Germline CDR1 MGHRA, CDR2 YSYEKL. DNA for the CDR3: TGCGCCAGCAGCCAAGATTGGGCCCTCCGGGAAAATGGCTACACCTTC. It translates to CASSQDWALRENGYTF.

In regard to this clonotype: This may be a read error: a much more frequent sequence differs by one nucleotide. This chain connects TRBV5-1 to TRBJ1-1; a weak D match, TRBD1 (6 bases). The CDR3 has 14 amino acids. Germline-derived CDR1 and CDR2 are SGHRS and YFSETQ. V gave up 0 bases and J gave up 5 bases, with 11 bases separating them. The CDR3 loop reads CASSLGRGWTEAFF. In DNA form, the CDR3 reads TGCGCCAGCAGCTTGGGCAGGGGTTGGACTGAAGCTTTCTTT.

As to this clonotype: Given a much more abundant clone one base away, this may be a read error. The rearrangement links TRBV6-2 or TRBV6-3 to TRBJ2-7, with 8 positions matching TRBD2. This CDR3 has 15 amino acids. V trimming: 6 bases; J trimming: 2 bases; junction bases outside the gene matches: 9. Looked up from germline, CDR1 is MNHEY and CDR2 is SVGEGT. The CDR3 is CASRIMPGLAYEQYF. The CDR3 DNA reads TGTGCCAGCAGGATCATGCCGGGACTAGCCTACGAGCAGTACTTC.

Of note for this clonotype: With a much larger clone just one base away, this may be a read error. J is TRBJ2-1 and V is TRBV18, with 13 bases identical to TRBD2. The CDR3 length is 17 residues. Germline loops: CDR1 KGHSH, CDR2 LQKENI. The junction had 8 bases not matched to a gene; V was cut back by 3 bases and J by 6 bases. Here the CDR3 DNA reads TGTGCCAGCTCACCTTACGGACTAGCGGGGGTTTGCAATGAGCAGTTCTTC. Translated: CASSPYGLAGVCNEQFF.

This clonotype showed up many times. This chain joins TRBV29-1 and TRBJ1-1; D possibly corresponds to TRBD1 (6 bases). Trimming pared 7 bases from V and 7 bases from J, leaving 10 bases between. Germline CDR1 SQVTM, CDR2 ANQGSEA. There are 10 residues in the CDR3. The CDR3 nucleotides read TGCAGCGGGCGACAGGTTGAAGCTTTCTTT. Translating gives CSGRQVEAFF.

In this sample, this clonotype turned up many times. The chain recombines TRBV3-1 with TRBJ1-2; TRBD1 might be the D (6 bases). Germline assignment: CDR1 LGHDT and CDR2 YNNKEL (reference sequence). The CDR3 has 15 residues. Trimming removed 4 bases from V and 4 bases from J, with 16 bases in between. CDR3 amino acids: CASSPNDGGRYGYTF. CDR3 in DNA: TGTGCCAGCAGCCCCAATGACGGGGGCCGCTATGGCTACACCTTC.

To note about this clonotype: A clone one base away is much larger, so this may be a read error. A read error is likely, as this CDR3 ends without the conserved phenylalanine or tryptophan. CDR3 sequence (DNA): TGCAGTGCTAGGGACCCCAACCAAGAGACCCAGTACTTA. Its translation: CSARDPNQETQYL. The chain employs TRBV20-1 and TRBJ2-5; no clear D. In germline, CDR1 is DFQATT, CDR2 SNEGSKA (reference sequence). This CDR3 has 13 amino acids. V dropped 3 bases and J dropped 0 bases, with 8 bases sitting between them.

In this sample, this clonotype turned up many times. This rearrangement joins TRBV28 to TRBJ2-3; 7 positions match TRBD1. This CDR3 has 12 residues. J gave up 1 base and V 10 bases, and 2 bases lay outside the gene matches. Germline V gives CDR1 MDHEN, CDR2 SYDVKM. As DNA, the CDR3 is TGTGCCACCACAGGGGGCACAGATACGCAGTATTTT. It encodes CATTGGTDTQYF.

This clonotype was found once. The chain combines TRBV6-2 or TRBV6-3 with TRBJ1-2; perhaps TRBD1 as D (5 bases). Deletions cut 8 bases from V and 4 bases from J, with 11 bases between. The germline V gene encodes CDR1 MNHEY and CDR2 SVGEGT. CDR3 length: 12 residues. The CDR3 is CASWTGVYGYTF. The CDR3 DNA reads TGTGCCAGCTGGACGGGGGTCTATGGCTACACCTTC.

As for this clonotype: The junction and the germline gene differ at one end; a read error may be behind it. The chain carries TRBV7-2 and TRBJ2-7, with 10 bases aligning to TRBD1. Germline values: CDR1 SGHTA, CDR2 FQGNSA. This CDR3 comprises 15 residues. The CDR3 spells CASSLNGTGADERYF. CDR3 bases: TGTGCCAGCAGCTTAAATGGGACAGGGGCCGACGAGCGGTACTTC. The full variable domain, rest sourced from reference TRBV7-2 and TRBJ2-7, is GAGVSQSPSNKVTEKGKDVELRCDPISGHTALYWYRQSLGQGLEFLIYFQGNSAPDKSGLPSDRFSAERTGGSVSTLTIQRTQQEDSAVYLCASSLNGTGADERYFGPGTRLTVT.

The table lists this clonotype with many counts. This rearrangement joins TRBV7-2 to TRBJ1-6; D is undetermined. Trimming took 5 bases from V and 10 from J, leaving 18 bases between them. Germline V gives CDR1 SGHTA, CDR2 FQGNSA. This CDR3 comprises 15 residues. CDR3 sequence (DNA): TGTGCCAGCAGCCCGCGCCTGGAGCGTTTATCACCCCTCCACTTT. It encodes CASSPRLERLSPLHF.

This chain links TRBV29-1 with TRBJ2-3, with 10 nucleotides matching TRBD2. Germline lookup yields CDR1 SQVTM and CDR2 ANQGSEA. The CDR3 has 15 residues. The CDR3 region has the DNA TGCAGTGCCGGGTCTAGCGGGAGAGGCGCAGATACGCAGTATTTT. It is translated as CSAGSSGRGADTQYF.

This clonotype occurred many times. V and J are TRBV27 and TRBJ1-2; 7 nucleotides match TRBD1. The CDR3 runs to 15 residues. Per germline, CDR1 MNHEY and CDR2 SMNVEV (reference sequence). J was trimmed by 5 bases and V by 0 bases; bases with no gene match: 6. The CDR3 bases are TGTGCCAGCAGTTTATCCGGGACAGCTCAATATGGCTACACCTTC. This codes for CASSLSGTAQYGYTF.